This entry describes one T cell receptor (beta chain). Its matching antigen is unknown. Additional DNA sequences in this sample encode the identical CDR3. These data are taken from a study of cytomegalovirus exposure and HLA in healthy donors. Study-wide results and caveats: A later analysis by the authors found several of the most significant clusters apparently linked to common viral pathogens. CMV antigen specificity was confirmed in vitro for three CMV-associated chains.

Researchers ran the PCR with 60 Vbeta and 13 Jbeta primers. Sequencing was performed with immunoSEQ multiplex PCR; in TCRdb, only in-frame clones are kept and a portion is missing. The sample yields around 110,000 clones, over 50% seen once. Input material: PBMCs. This clonotype originated in a woman between 35 and 50 years old in good health and CMV-seropositive.

CDR3 DNA: TGTGCCAGCAGTGCCCCCGGGACTAGCTTGTACAATGAGCAGTTCTTC. Translating it yields CASSAPGTSLYNEQFF. The chain recombines TRBV25-1 with TRBJ2-1; 9 bases are a match to TRBD2. After removal of 4 bases from V and 4 bases from J, the junction contained 8 bases not matched to a gene. Germline CDR1 MGHDK, CDR2 SYGVNS. This CDR3 has 16 residues. The entire variable domain, with the rest obtained from reference TRBV25-1 and TRBJ2-1, is as follows: EADIYQTPRYLVIGTGKKITLECSQTMGHDKMYWYQQDPGMELHLIHYSYGVNSTEKGDLSSESTVSRIRTEHFPLTLESARPSHTSQYLCASSAPGTSLYNEQFFGPGTRLTVL.